This is a list of T cell receptor beta chains from one sample in a study of breast tumors, draining lymph nodes, adjacent tissues. TCRdb analysed the multiplex PCR reads with MiXCR anew, one entry per CDR3 protein. The sample lists about 180,000 distinct CDR3 sequences; about 30% were seen once. The source material was axillary lymph node tissue. These receptors were obtained from a female donor with breast cancer. Some clones in this sample may be carry-over from other donors' samples. CDR3s include the opening cysteine and the closing phenylalanine or tryptophan. Fields, in order: CDR3 protein, CDR3 DNA, J gene, D gene, clone size, V gene. D genes are given only for firm matches. The size field is filled for only some rows; it gives once, few, many or a size class.

CASSEHPTTDTQYF | TGTGCCAGCAGTGAACATCCTACCACAGATACGCAGTATTTT | TRBJ2-3 | NA | many | TRBV6-1
CASRPGGNSPLHF | TGTGCCAGCAGGCCTGGCGGGAATTCACCCCTCCACTTT | TRBJ1-6 | NA | many | TRBV2
CASSRRRLSLAGEDEQFF | TGCGCCAGCAGCCGAAGGAGACTATCTCTAGCGGGAGAGGATGAGCAGTTCTTC | TRBJ2-1 | TRBD2 | once | TRBV4-1
CASSPGTVANYGYTF | TGTGCCAGCTCACCAGGGACAGTAGCTAACTATGGCTACACCTTC | TRBJ1-2 | TRBD1 | many | TRBV18
CSARDRGKSSYNEQFF | TGCAGTGCTAGAGATCGGGGGAAAAGCTCCTACAATGAGCAGTTCTTC | TRBJ2-1 | NA | many | TRBV20-1
CASSLITGNTIYF | TGTGCCAGCAGCTTGATTACTGGAAACACCATATATTTT | TRBJ1-3 | NA | NA | TRBV7-9
CASSITEQGRGHTF | TGTGCCAGTAGTATCACGGAGCAAGGTCGTGGCCACACCTTC | TRBJ1-2 | NA | many | TRBV19
CATSTRLEEKLFF | TGTGCCACCAGCACCAGGTTGGAAGAAAAACTGTTTTTT | TRBJ1-4 | NA | few | TRBV15
CASSFLGEDTQYF | TGTGCCAGCAGCTTTCTGGGGGAAGATACGCAGTATTTT | TRBJ2-3 | NA | many | TRBV7-3
CSGEVDTLSDQYF | TGCAGTGGAGAGGTGGACACCCTATCCGACCAGTACTTC | TRBJ2-7 | NA | NA | TRBV20-1
CASSLRTVTDTQYF | TGTGCCAGCAGCTTACGTACTGTCACAGATACGCAGTATTTT | TRBJ2-3 | NA | many | TRBV13
CASSFQDGVAARQPLHF | TGTGCCAGCAGCTTTCAAGACGGGGTGGCGGCGAGGCAGCCCCTCCACTTT | TRBJ1-6 | NA | once | TRBV7-3
CASGWGSETQYF | TGTGCCAGTGGGTGGGGGTCAGAGACCCAGTACTTC | TRBJ2-5 | NA | many | TRBV28
CSARGQGGRRYNEQFF | TGCAGTGCTAGAGGTCAGGGCGGGAGGAGGTACAATGAGCAGTTCTTC | TRBJ2-1 | TRBD2 | many | TRBV20-1
CASSPLPTVATDTQYF | TGTGCCAGCTCACCGCTACCAACGGTGGCGACAGATACGCAGTATTTT | TRBJ2-3 | NA | many | TRBV18
CASSLRVDSPPHF | TGTGCCAGCAGCTTACGTGTCGATTCACCCCCCCACTTT | TRBJ1-6 | NA | NA | TRBV7-9
CASSQEWGPGELFF | TGTGCCAGCAGCCAAGAATGGGGCCCCGGGGAGCTGTTTTTT | TRBJ2-2 | NA | many | TRBV4-2
CAASRNRDSNQPQHF | TGTGCCGCCAGCAGAAACCGGGACAGTAATCAGCCCCAGCATTTT | TRBJ1-5 | TRBD1 | NA | TRBV15
CASSGAGQVRNIQYF | TGTGCCAGCAGCGGGGCGGGACAGGTTCGGAACATTCAGTACTTC | TRBJ2-4 | TRBD1 | NA | TRBV5-6
CASSPGLAGTRSYNEQFF | TGTGCCAGCAGCCCGGGACTAGCGGGGACTCGCTCCTACAATGAGCAGTTCTTC | TRBJ2-1 | TRBD2 | many | TRBV7-3
CATSQGQMSDTQYF | TGTGCCACTAGTCAGGGACAGATGTCAGATACGCAGTATTTT | TRBJ2-3 | TRBD1 | NA | TRBV28
CASRTGTGVGPQHF | TGTGCCAGCAGAACCGGGACAGGGGTAGGTCCCCAGCATTTT | TRBJ1-5 | TRBD1 | NA | TRBV12-3/TRBV12-4
CASSLDRGLRGYTF | TGTGCCAGCAGCCTAGACAGGGGGCTGCGGGGCTACACCTTC | TRBJ1-2 | TRBD1 | NA | TRBV14
CASSLSDRVGYGYTF | TGTGCCAGCAGCTTATCTGACAGGGTCGGGTATGGCTACACCTTC | TRBJ1-2 | TRBD1 | many | TRBV5-4
CASSLPTEQFYNEQFF | TGTGCCAGCAGCTTGCCAACGGAACAATTCTACAATGAGCAGTTCTTC | TRBJ2-1 | NA | many | TRBV7-8
CASSRGSSGRDPGYTF | TGCGCCAGCAGCCGGGGGTCGAGTGGCAGGGACCCTGGCTACACCTTC | TRBJ1-2 | NA | many | TRBV5-1
CASSRGQTDSYNSPLHF | TGTGCCAGCAGCCGTGGACAGACCGACTCCTATAATTCACCCCTCCACTTT | TRBJ1-6 | NA | many | TRBV5-4
CASSSTDTQYF | TGTGCCAGCAGTAGCACAGATACGCAGTATTTT | TRBJ2-3 | NA | many | TRBV2
CASPGRGLNTGELFF | TGTGCCAGCCCTGGCCGAGGTTTGAACACCGGGGAGCTGTTTTTT | TRBJ2-2 | NA | many | TRBV6-1
CASSEERGFQETQHF | TGTGCCAGCAGCGAAGAGCGGGGGTTCCAAGAGACCCAGCATTTT | TRBJ1-5 | NA | NA | TRBV9
CASSVDENRDIQYF | TGTGCCAGCAGCGTAGACGAAAATCGGGACATTCAGTACTTC | TRBJ2-4 | NA | many | TRBV9
CASSLAHGGSGTDTQYF | TGTGCCAGCAGCTTAGCCCACGGAGGGAGCGGCACAGATACGCAGTATTTT | TRBJ2-3 | NA | many | TRBV7-8
CASSQEIAGGYEQYF | TGTGCCAGCAGCCAAGAAATTGCGGGGGGCTACGAGCAGTACTTC | TRBJ2-7 | TRBD2 | many | TRBV3-1
CASSGRGTGDTQYF | TGTGCCAGCAGCGGAAGAGGAACAGGGGACACGCAGTATTTT | TRBJ2-3 | TRBD1 | many | TRBV9
CASSVPLSTQETQYF | TGTGCCAGCAGCGTTCCCCTGTCGACCCAAGAGACCCAGTACTTC | TRBJ2-5 | NA | few | TRBV6-2/TRBV6-3
CASSPGDVYGYTF | TGTGCCAGCAGCCCCGGAGATGTTTATGGCTACACCTTC | TRBJ1-2 | NA | NA | TRBV27
CASSHSPTSNYGYTF | TGTGCCAGCAGTCACTCGCCCACCTCTAACTATGGCTACACCTTC | TRBJ1-2 | NA | NA | TRBV6-5
CASGRRGGMNTEAFF | TGCGCCAGCGGACGCCGGGGGGGTATGAACACTGAAGCTTTCTTT | TRBJ1-1 | NA | NA | TRBV10-2
CASSMVYEKLFF | TGTGCCAGCAGCATGGTATATGAAAAACTGTTTTTT | TRBJ1-4 | NA | NA | TRBV7-9
CASSLEGIGGETQYF | TGTGCCAGCAGCTTAGAAGGAATTGGGGGGGAGACCCAGTACTTC | TRBJ2-5 | NA | many | TRBV7-3
CASRAGGSYGYTF | TGTGCCAGCAGGGCGGGGGGATCCTATGGCTACACCTTC | TRBJ1-2 | NA | NA | TRBV28
CASSYQWGIRGSYEQYF | TGTGCCAGCAGCTACCAATGGGGGATTAGGGGCTCCTACGAGCAGTACTTC | TRBJ2-7 | NA | many | TRBV28
CAWSHGGLQPQHF | TGTGCCTGGAGTCACGGGGGACTTCAGCCCCAGCATTTT | TRBJ1-5 | NA | many | TRBV30